A single sample gave rise to the 29 T cell receptor beta chains below, sequenced in a study of T cells in localized non-small cell lung cancer. Produced via immunoSEQ multiplex PCR; TCRdb's table is partial and in-frame only. The data contain about 3,500 clones, around two fifths of them singletons. The sequences come from lung tumor tissue, collected before any cancer treatment. These receptors all stem from a male donor older than 55 with stage I lung adenocarcinoma.

There are a few counts of this clone. The rearrangement uses TRBV30 and TRBJ1-1; possible D gene TRBD1, 5 bases. Trimming stripped 0 bases from V and 12 bases from J, with 14 bases between. Germline lookup yields CDR1 GTSNPN and CDR2 SVGIG (reference sequence). The length of the CDR3 is 12 residues. CDR3 nucleotide sequence: TGTGCCTGGAGTGTATCCGGGGGTCGACCTTTCTTT. It yields the protein CAWSVSGGRPFF.

The chain carries TRBV5-1 and TRBJ2-2, with D possibly matching TRBD1 (5 bases). Trimming took 2 bases from V and 0 from J, leaving 8 bases between them. Germline V gene data show CDR1 as SGHRS and CDR2 as YFSETQ. The CDR3 sequence is 15 residues long. The CDR3 region has the DNA TGCGCCAGCAGCTTCAGGGATCCGAACACCGGGGAGCTGTTTTTT. Translated: CASSFRDPNTGELFF. The entire variable domain, with the rest obtained from reference TRBV5-1 and TRBJ2-2, is as follows: KAGVTQTPRYLIKTRGQQVTLSCSPISGHRSVSWYQQTPGQGLQFLFEYFSETQRNKGNFPGRFSGRQFSNSRSEMNVSTLELGDSALYLCASSFRDPNTGELFFGEGSRLTVL.

This clone has a handful of counts. The V call is TRBV11-3, the J call TRBJ2-7, with unresolved D. The V end was cut by 3 bases, the J end by 1 base, with 10 bases between. Germline CDR1 reads SGHNT; CDR2 reads YENEEA. The CDR3 is 14 amino acids. The CDR3 reads CASSFFTYSYEQYF. The CDR3 nucleotides read TGTGCCAGCAGCTTTTTCACGTATTCCTACGAGCAGTACTTC.

J is TRBJ2-1 and V is TRBV11-3, with D hard to call. V was clipped by 8 bases and J by 0 bases, with 11 bases between them. The germline gives CDR1 SGHNT, CDR2 YENEEA. CDR3 length equals 14 residues. Written as DNA, the CDR3 is TGTGCCAGCCGGTGGGCCTCCTCCTACAATGAGCAGTTCTTC. Its translation: CASRWASSYNEQFF.

The V call is TRBV29-1, the J call TRBJ2-7; the D gene is possibly TRBD2 (6 bases). Germline values: CDR1 SQVTM, CDR2 ANQGSEA. V lost 6 bases to trimming and J lost 2 bases, with 14 bases between them. The CDR3 contains 13 residues. The chain's CDR3 is CSVPGSGPYEQYF. In DNA form, the CDR3 reads TGCAGCGTGCCCGGTAGCGGACCCTACGAGCAGTACTTC.

This chain joins TRBV28 and TRBJ2-4; D may match TRBD1 or TRBD2 (6 bases each). This CDR3 comprises 16 residues. Trimming stripped 7 bases from V and 3 bases from J, with 19 bases between. Germline CDR1 is MDHEN and CDR2 is SYDVKM. CDR3 in DNA: TGTGCCAGCACAATAGGGGGAGGTGAAGACAAAAACATTCAGTACTTC. It specifies CASTIGGGEDKNIQYF.

This clone was counted a few times. Here the CDR3 DNA reads TGTGCCAGCAGACACGCTCCAGAGAAGCCCCAGCATTTT. This gives the protein CASRHAPEKPQHF. This chain connects TRBV9 to TRBJ1-5; D remains ambiguous. The CDR3 loop spans 13 amino acids. The ends were cut back, 5 bases at V and 8 bases at J, with 14 bases in the middle. Germline V CDR1 and CDR2: SGDLS, YYNGEE.

This clone turned up a few times. This chain links TRBV11-3 with TRBJ1-4; possible D gene TRBD1, 6 bases. CDR3 length equals 14 residues. CDR1 SGHNT and CDR2 YENEEA come from the germline V gene. V was pared by 3 bases and J by 8 bases, with 13 bases between. The CDR3 coding sequence is TGTGCCAGCAGCTTGGCAGGGGCCGGGGAAAAACTGTTTTTT. This sequence encodes CASSLAGAGEKLFF.

This clone is deemed large. The chain carries TRBV11-3 and TRBJ2-7; unclear D gene. The germline V gene has CDR1 SGHNT and CDR2 YENEEA. This CDR3 is 14 amino acids long. V lost 5 bases and J lost 3, with 14 bases in between. The CDR3 region is CASSPGSSSYEQYF. DNA for the CDR3: TGTGCCAGCAGCCCCGGAAGTAGCAGCTACGAGCAGTACTTC.

The V and J genes are TRBV5-1 and TRBJ1-1, with no clear D. CDR3 size: 14 residues. V lost 0 bases to trimming and J lost 0 bases, with 6 bases between them. Germline loops: CDR1 SGHRS, CDR2 YFSETQ. The CDR3 spells CASSLGQMNTEAFF. In nucleotides, the CDR3 is TGCGCCAGCAGCTTGGGCCAGATGAACACTGAAGCTTTCTTT.

The chain is built from TRBV25-1 and TRBJ2-1; TRBD2 agrees at 15 bases. CDR3 length: 13 amino acids. The V gene end was trimmed by 2 bases and the J gene end by 16 bases; junction bases not matched to a gene: 3. CDR1 is MGHDK and CDR2 is SYGVNS in the germline V gene. The CDR3 nucleotides are TGTGCCAGCAGTGAAGGACTAGCGGGAGGGGTATTCTTC. This translates into CASSEGLAGGVFF. Supplemented by reference TRBV25-1 and TRBJ2-1, the full variable domain reads EADIYQTPRYLVIGTGKKITLECSQTMGHDKMYWYQQDPGMELHLIHYSYGVNSTEKGDLSSESTVSRIRTEHFPLTLESARPSHTSQYLCASSEGLAGGVFFGPGTRLTVL.

By sample share, this clone is medium-sized (0.01 to 0.1%). V is TRBV9 and J is TRBJ2-5; D is perhaps TRBD2 (6 bases). The CDR3 contains 14 residues. Looked up from germline, CDR1 is SGDLS and CDR2 is YYNGEE. V lost 3 bases to trimming and J lost 3 bases, with 12 bases between them. This CDR3 reads CASSGEEAKETQYF. CDR3 coding DNA: TGTGCCAGCAGCGGGGAGGAGGCAAAAGAGACCCAGTACTTC.

This clone was counted only a few times. The genes are TRBV9 and TRBJ1-2; the D is unclear. V was cut by 0 bases and J by 2 bases, with 8 bases left in between. The germline V gene encodes CDR1 SGDLS and CDR2 YYNGEE. This CDR3 comprises 14 residues. CDR3 sequence reads: CASSVDLGNYGYTF. CDR3 DNA sequence: TGTGCCAGCAGCGTAGATTTGGGGAACTATGGCTACACCTTC.

This clone is categorized as medium-sized. The gene calls are TRBV11-3 and TRBJ1-2, with a possible D match to TRBD1 (6 bases). The CDR3 is 14 residues long. V was shortened by 0 bases and J by 6 bases, with 11 bases between the two germline ends. The V gene's germline CDR1 is SGHNT and CDR2 YENEEA. CDR3 sequence (DNA): TGTGCCAGCAGCTTAGAAGGGGGAGGACATGGCTACACCTTC. It is translated as CASSLEGGGHGYTF.

The J gene is TRBJ1-1, the V gene TRBV30; D remains ambiguous. CDR1 is GTSNPN and CDR2 is SVGIG in the germline V gene (reference sequence). This CDR3 has 15 residues. Trimming took off 1 base at V and 11 bases at J, with 23 bases between the two ends. The CDR3 DNA follows: TGTGCCTGGAGTGGCTCGACGACCTCTAGGCCGGGGGCTTTCTTT. It translates to CAWSGSTTSRPGAFF.

This clone was found a few times. The rearrangement links TRBV7-6 to TRBJ2-1; TRBD2 matches 10 bases. The V gene's germline CDR1 is SGHVS and CDR2 FNYEAQ. The CDR3 consists of 15 residues. V lost 6 bases and J lost 3; bases outside the gene matches: 5. The CDR3 loop reads CASSSSGGHYNEQFF. The CDR3 DNA is TGTGCCAGCAGTTCTAGCGGGGGCCACTACAATGAGCAGTTCTTC. The variable domain in full, completed from reference TRBV7-6 and TRBJ2-1, reads GAGVSQSPRYKVTKRGQDVALRCDPISGHVSLYWYRQALGQGPEFLTYFNYEAQQDKSGLPNDRFSAERPEGSISTLTIQRTEQRDSAMYRCASSSSGGHYNEQFFGPGTRLTVL.

By sample share, this clone is medium-sized (0.01 to 0.1%). The chain couples TRBV9 to TRBJ1-3; unclear D gene. CDR3 length equals 14 residues. Germline lookup yields CDR1 SGDLS and CDR2 YYNGEE. Between the trimmed V and J ends, which lost 0 bases and 0 bases, there was a span of 4 bases. Here the CDR3 DNA reads TGTGCCAGCAGCGTAGGGTTCTCTGGAAACACCATATATTTT. This codes for CASSVGFSGNTIYF.

This clone was seen a few times. The V gene is TRBV18, the J gene TRBJ1-2, with TRBD1 matching 7 bases. Per germline, CDR1 KGHSH and CDR2 LQKENI. CDR3 length: 13 amino acids. After removal of 3 bases from V and 4 bases from J, the junction contained 2 bases not matched to a gene. As DNA, the CDR3 is TGTGCCAGCTCACCGACAGGGCCCTATGGCTACACCTTC. Amino acids: CASSPTGPYGYTF.

A few counts support this clone. CDR3 residues: CASRGRESYEQYF. The CDR3 bases are TGTGCCAGCAGGGGCAGGGAATCCTACGAGCAGTACTTC. This chain connects TRBV2 to TRBJ2-7; perhaps TRBD1 as D (5 bases). V dropped 6 bases and J dropped 1 base, with 10 bases sitting between them. This CDR3 comprises 13 residues. The V gene's germline CDR1 is SNHLY and CDR2 FYNNEI. The variable domain in full, completed from reference TRBV2 and TRBJ2-7, reads EPEVTQTPSHQVTQMGQEVILRCVPISNHLYFYWYRQILGQKVEFLVSFYNNEISEKSEIFDDQFSVERPDGSNFTLKIRSTKLEDSAMYFCASRGRESYEQYFGPGTRLTVT.

The CDR3 DNA sequence: TGTGCCAGTAGTAGGGAGACAGGGCGAGCTAATGAAAAACTGTTTTTT. Amino acids: CASSRETGRANEKLFF. The chain has TRBV19 and TRBJ1-4, with 7 bases that match TRBD1. CDR1 is LNHDA and CDR2 is SQIVND in the germline V gene (reference sequence). The CDR3 spans 16 residues. V shed 4 bases and J 3 bases; nucleotides not matched to a gene: 8.

This rearrangement joins TRBV5-1 to TRBJ1-5; perhaps TRBD1 as D (5 bases). The CDR3 is made up of 14 amino acids. CDR1 and CDR2 (germline): SGHRS, YFSETQ. V was cut by 0 bases and J by 3 bases, with 7 bases left in between. As DNA, the CDR3 is TGCGCCAGCAGCTTGGAGGGGCCCAATCAGCCCCAGCATTTT. Translating it yields CASSLEGPNQPQHF.

This chain joins TRBV29-1 and TRBJ2-7; D possibly corresponds to TRBD2 (6 bases). The germline V and J ends were trimmed by 4 bases and 2 bases, with 12 bases remaining between them. CDR3 length: 13 residues. Germline assignment: CDR1 SQVTM and CDR2 ANQGSEA. The DNA of the CDR3 is TGCAGCGTTGTGAGGGACTCGGCCTACGAGCAGTACTTC. The encoded protein is CSVVRDSAYEQYF.

The V and J genes are TRBV19 and TRBJ2-7; D remains ambiguous. Germline CDR1 and CDR2: LNHDA and SQIVND (reference sequence). V gave up 3 bases and J gave up 2 bases, with 8 bases separating them. This CDR3 comprises 13 residues. CDR3 DNA: TGTGCCAGTAGTATTTCTGGAGCCTACGAGCAGTACTTC. Translated: CASSISGAYEQYF.

The rearrangement uses TRBV19 and TRBJ1-4; D uncertain. This CDR3 region has 15 residues. Germline V gene lookup returns CDR1 LNHDA and CDR2 SQIVND (reference sequence). The germline V and J ends were trimmed by 4 bases and 0 bases, with 9 bases remaining between them. In DNA form, the CDR3 reads TGTGCCAGTAGTAACCATGGAGCAACTAATGAAAAACTGTTTTTT. This sequence encodes CASSNHGATNEKLFF. Full variable domain (remainder filled in from reference TRBV19 and TRBJ1-4): DGGITQSPKYLFRKEGQNVTLSCEQNLNHDAMYWYRQDPGQGLRLIYYSQIVNDFQKGDIAEGYSVSREKKESFPLTVTSAQKNPTAFYLCASSNHGATNEKLFFGSGTQLSVL.

This rearrangement joins TRBV18 to TRBJ1-3; possibly TRBD1 for D (5 bases). This CDR3 has 15 amino acids. From germline, CDR1 is KGHSH and CDR2 LQKENI. V lost 3 bases and J lost 0, with 9 bases in between. CDR3 nucleotides: TGTGCCAGCTCACCGGACACCAGCTCTGGAAACACCATATATTTT. This gives the protein CASSPDTSSGNTIYF.

V is TRBV19 and J is TRBJ1-3; the match to TRBD1 covers 10 bases. CDR1 is LNHDA, CDR2 SQIVND, per germline (reference sequence). The CDR3 sequence is 14 residues long. V lost 7 bases to trimming and J lost 4 bases; unmatched junction nucleotides: 4. This CDR3 is CASTDRGEGNTIYF. CDR3 nucleotide sequence: TGTGCCAGTACGGACAGGGGGGAAGGAAACACCATATATTTT.

The V call is TRBV28, the J call TRBJ2-7; TRBD2 matches at 11 bases. Germline V gene lookup returns CDR1 MDHEN and CDR2 SYDVKM. CDR3 length: 15 amino acids. V lost 6 bases and J lost 4; bases outside the gene matches: 8. The CDR3 region has the DNA TGTGCCAGCAGGGACTCGGGACTAGCGGATTACGAGCAGTACTTC. Translating it yields CASRDSGLADYEQYF. Together with reference TRBV28 and TRBJ2-7, the CDR3 gives the full variable domain: DVKVTQSSRYLVKRTGEKVFLECVQDMDHENMFWYRQDPGLGLRLIYFSYDVKMKEKGDIPEGYSVSREKKERFSLILESASTNQTSMYLCASRDSGLADYEQYFGPGTRLTVT.

A few counts support this clone. The chain couples TRBV6-8 to TRBJ1-2; possible D gene TRBD1, 6 bases. This CDR3 has 19 amino acids. The ends were cut back, 5 bases at V and 5 bases at J, with 30 bases in the middle. Germline loops: CDR1 MNHGY, CDR2 SAAAGT. CDR3: CASSQTTPGHPTLFYGYTF. In nucleotides, the CDR3 is TGTGCCAGCAGTCAGACAACTCCGGGACACCCGACCTTATTTTATGGCTACACCTTC.

The rearrangement joins TRBV10-3 to TRBJ1-1; D is possibly TRBD1 (5 bases). Trimming took 2 bases from V and 0 from J, leaving 10 bases between them. Germline-derived CDR1 and CDR2 are ENHRY and SYGVKD. The CDR3 sequence is 15 residues long. The CDR3 region has the DNA TGTGCCATCAGTGAGGGGACCGATATGAACACTGAAGCTTTCTTT. Protein product: CAISEGTDMNTEAFF.